Listed below are T cell receptor beta chains from one sample, sequenced in a study of quantifying T cell responses using KT2 cells. From the UMI-ligation and nested PCR reads, TCRdb called clonotypes with MiXCR, one entry per CDR3 protein. The table has about 32,000 distinct CDR3 sequences, about 7.3% seen once. What was sequenced was PBMCs spiked with cells of the T cell clone KT2. The origin of the receptors is a human donor. The CDR3 runs from the conserved cysteine through the conserved F or W. The D gene is left open where the match is weak. Clone size is shown for a subset of rows, as once, few, many or a class of expanded clone.

v_call,clone_size,j_call,d_call,cdr3_nt,cdr3_aa
TRBV18,-,TRBJ2-5,TRBD1,TGTGCCAGCTCACCCGAAGACAGGGGGCATGGAGAGACCCAGTACTTC,CASSPEDRGHGETQYF
TRBV7-9,-,TRBJ2-1,-,TGTGCCAGCAGCTTTGGTGGGCAGGGTATCAATGAGCAGTTCTTC,CASSFGGQGINEQFF
TRBV11-2,few,TRBJ2-2,-,TGTGCCAGCAGCCTCCGACAGGACGAGGAGCTGTTTTTT,CASSLRQDEELFF
TRBV20-1,many,TRBJ2-1,TRBD2,TGCAGTGCTGCAGCGGGGGACAATGAGCAGTTCTTC,CSAAAGDNEQFF
TRBV12-5,many,TRBJ2-7,TRBD1,TGTGCTAGTGGTTTGCCCCTGACCGGGACAGGTCCTTACGAGCAGTACTTC,CASGLPLTGTGPYEQYF
TRBV11-2,few,TRBJ2-3,-,TGTGCCAGCAGCCGTGACTCCAGAGATACGCAGTATTTT,CASSRDSRDTQYF
TRBV20-1,-,TRBJ2-7,-,TGCAGTGCTAGAGATATACGCTCCTACGAGCAGTACTTC,CSARDIRSYEQYF
TRBV7-9,few,TRBJ1-1,-,TGTGCCAGCAGCCAGGACAGCTACCAGGCTTTCTTT,CASSQDSYQAFF
TRBV29-1,-,TRBJ2-1,TRBD2,TGCAGCGTTGATAGGGGAGGGGCGCGGTACAATGAGCAGTTCTTC,CSVDRGGARYNEQFF
TRBV12-3/TRBV12-4,many,TRBJ2-1,-,TGTGCCAGCAGTTCCCAGAGGCTCGCCCGCTACAATGAGCAGTTCTTC,CASSSQRLARYNEQFF
TRBV2,few,TRBJ1-5,TRBD1,TGTGCCAGCAGCGGGACAGGGGGTCAGCCCCAGCATTTT,CASSGTGGQPQHF
TRBV29-1,many,TRBJ2-7,-,TGCAGCGTTGCCGGGGACATCCTCTCCTACGAGCAGTACTTC,CSVAGDILSYEQYF
TRBV12-3/TRBV12-4,many,TRBJ1-1,TRBD1,TGTGCCAGCAGTTTTGGACAGGGGGGCACTGAAGCTTTCTTT,CASSFGQGGTEAFF
TRBV20-1,many,TRBJ2-1,TRBD1,TGCAGTGCTGCGACAGGGGAGGAAGGGTACAATGAGCAGTTCTTC,CSAATGEEGYNEQFF
TRBV12-3/TRBV12-4,few,TRBJ2-5,TRBD2,TGTGCCAGCAGTCCCCTAGCGGGCCGCGGGGAGACCCAGTACTTC,CASSPLAGRGETQYF